This T cell receptor (beta chain) was recovered during a study of T cell responses to AZD1222 COVID-19 vaccine. The junction had 7 bases not matched to a gene; V was cut back by 0 bases and J by 7 bases. This CDR3 region has 16 residues. Germline V gene data show CDR1 as LGHNA and CDR2 as YSLEER. The count of this clone is one. Generated by immunoSEQ multiplex PCR, the TCRdb table keeps only in-frame clones and is missing some. This sample carries roughly 140,000 clones, just over 85% of them seen once, and the ten largest clones take around 3.5%. This chain links TRBV4-3 with TRBJ2-1; 9 nucleotides match TRBD1. The clonotype comes from an adult in good health. The starting material was peripheral blood, obtained on day 0 of AZD1222 vaccination. The CDR3 DNA sequence: TGCGCCAGCAGCCAAGATCTACAGGGGGCTTGGAATGAGCAGTTCTTC. Amino acids: CASSQDLQGAWNEQFF.